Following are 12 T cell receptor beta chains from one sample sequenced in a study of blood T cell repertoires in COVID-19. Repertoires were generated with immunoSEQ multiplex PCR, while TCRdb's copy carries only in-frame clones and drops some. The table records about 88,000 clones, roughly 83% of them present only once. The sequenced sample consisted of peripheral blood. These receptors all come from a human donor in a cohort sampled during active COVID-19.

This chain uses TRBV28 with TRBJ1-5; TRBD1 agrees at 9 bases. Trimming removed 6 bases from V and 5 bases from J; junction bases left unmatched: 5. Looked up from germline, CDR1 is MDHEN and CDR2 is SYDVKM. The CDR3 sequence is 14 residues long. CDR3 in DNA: TGTGCCAGCAGCCATAGACAGGGGGATCAGCCCCAGCATTTT. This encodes CASSHRQGDQPQHF.

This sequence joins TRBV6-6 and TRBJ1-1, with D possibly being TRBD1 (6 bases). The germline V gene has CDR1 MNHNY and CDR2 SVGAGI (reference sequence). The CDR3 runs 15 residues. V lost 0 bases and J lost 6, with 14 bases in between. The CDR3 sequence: CASSYSWGRRSEAFF. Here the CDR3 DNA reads TGTGCCAGCAGTTACTCCTGGGGGCGAAGGTCTGAAGCTTTCTTT.

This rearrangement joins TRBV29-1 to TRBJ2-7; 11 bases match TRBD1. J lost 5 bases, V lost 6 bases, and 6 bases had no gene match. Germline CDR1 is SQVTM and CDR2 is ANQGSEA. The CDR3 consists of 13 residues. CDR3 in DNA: TGCAGCGTAGCCGGGACAGGGGGGGACGAGCAGTACTTC. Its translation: CSVAGTGGDEQYF.

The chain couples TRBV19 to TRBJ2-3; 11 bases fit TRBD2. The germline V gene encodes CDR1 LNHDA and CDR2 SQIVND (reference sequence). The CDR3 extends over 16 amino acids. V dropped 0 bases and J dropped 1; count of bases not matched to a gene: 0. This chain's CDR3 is CASSIEGLAGTDTQYF. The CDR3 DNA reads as TGTGCCAGTAGTATAGAGGGACTAGCGGGCACAGATACGCAGTATTTT.

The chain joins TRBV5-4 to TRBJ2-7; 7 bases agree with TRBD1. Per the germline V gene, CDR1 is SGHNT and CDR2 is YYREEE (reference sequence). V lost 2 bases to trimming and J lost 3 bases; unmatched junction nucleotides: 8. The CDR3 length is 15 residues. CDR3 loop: CASSFGQGVDYEQYF. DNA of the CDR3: TGTGCCAGCAGCTTCGGTCAGGGGGTGGACTACGAGCAGTACTTC.

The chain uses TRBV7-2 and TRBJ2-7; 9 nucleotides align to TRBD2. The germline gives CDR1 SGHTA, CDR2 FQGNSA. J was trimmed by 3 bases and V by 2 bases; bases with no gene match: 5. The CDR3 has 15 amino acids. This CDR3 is CASSLFLAGNYEQYF. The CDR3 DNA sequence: TGTGCCAGCAGCTTATTTCTAGCGGGGAACTACGAGCAGTACTTC.

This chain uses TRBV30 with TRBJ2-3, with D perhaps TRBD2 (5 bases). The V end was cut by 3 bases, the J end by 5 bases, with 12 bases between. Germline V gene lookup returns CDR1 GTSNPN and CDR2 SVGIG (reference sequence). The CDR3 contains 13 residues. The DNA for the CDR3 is TGTGCCTGGAGCCCGGGGTGGGGAGATACGCAGTATTTT. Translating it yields CAWSPGWGDTQYF.

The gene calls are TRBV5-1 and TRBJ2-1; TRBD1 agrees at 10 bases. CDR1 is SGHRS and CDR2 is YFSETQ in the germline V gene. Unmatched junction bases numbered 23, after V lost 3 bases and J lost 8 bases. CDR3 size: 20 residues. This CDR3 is CASSWAGTGAVGRAGDEQFF. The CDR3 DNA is TGCGCCAGCAGCTGGGCCGGGACAGGGGCCGTCGGGAGGGCCGGGGATGAGCAGTTCTTC.

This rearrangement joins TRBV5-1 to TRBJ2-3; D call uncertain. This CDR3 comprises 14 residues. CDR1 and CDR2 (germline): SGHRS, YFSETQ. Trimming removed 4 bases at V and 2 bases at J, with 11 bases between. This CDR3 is CASSPSVATDTQYF. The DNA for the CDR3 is TGCGCCAGCAGCCCCTCGGTAGCCACAGATACGCAGTATTTT.

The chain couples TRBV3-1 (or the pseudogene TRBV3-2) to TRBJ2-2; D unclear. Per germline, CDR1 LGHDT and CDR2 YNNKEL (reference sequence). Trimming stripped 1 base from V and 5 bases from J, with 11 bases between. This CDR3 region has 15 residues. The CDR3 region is CASSQGSRMTGELFF. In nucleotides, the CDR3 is TGTGCCAGCAGCCAAGGGTCTAGGATGACCGGGGAGCTGTTTTTT.

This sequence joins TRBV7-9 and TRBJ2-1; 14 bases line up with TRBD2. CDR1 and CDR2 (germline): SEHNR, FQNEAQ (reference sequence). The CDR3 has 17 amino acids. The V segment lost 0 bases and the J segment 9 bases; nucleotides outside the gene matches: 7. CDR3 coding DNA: TGTGCCAGCAGCTTAGCGATAAGGACTAGCGGGAGGAGTGAGCAGTTCTTC. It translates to CASSLAIRTSGRSEQFF.

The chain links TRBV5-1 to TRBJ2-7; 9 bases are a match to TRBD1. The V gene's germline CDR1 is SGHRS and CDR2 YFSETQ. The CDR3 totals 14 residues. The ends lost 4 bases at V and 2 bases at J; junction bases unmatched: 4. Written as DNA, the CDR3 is TGCGCCAGCAGCCAGGGACAGGGTACCTACGAGCAGTACTTC. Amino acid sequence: CASSQGQGTYEQYF.